The T cell receptor beta chain under discussion was sequenced for a study of T cells in localized non-small cell lung cancer. The repertoire was sequenced with immunoSEQ multiplex PCR; TCRdb's copy has only in-frame clones and lacks some. The data show approximately 1,300 clones, 15% to 20% seen once. The CDR3 sequence is 14 residues long. V lost 4 bases and J lost 5; bases outside the gene matches: 7. Germline-derived CDR1 and CDR2 are SGHRS and YFSETQ. Whole-study findings and limits: Uninvolved nearby lung showed the greatest T cell clonality, exceeding that found in tumor. Sequencing covered just one tumor region, so heterogeneity cannot be ruled out.

As for this clone: Its antigen is not identified.

This sequence originates from a male donor at least 60 years old with stage I lung adenocarcinoma. This chain joins TRBV5-1 and TRBJ2-7; 9 nucleotides agree with TRBD1. The sample was normal lung tissue next to the tumor, taken before any cancer treatment. The DNA for the CDR3 is TGCGCCAGCAGCCTGCGGGACAGGGCCCACGAGCAGTACTTC. It translates to CASSLRDRAHEQYF.